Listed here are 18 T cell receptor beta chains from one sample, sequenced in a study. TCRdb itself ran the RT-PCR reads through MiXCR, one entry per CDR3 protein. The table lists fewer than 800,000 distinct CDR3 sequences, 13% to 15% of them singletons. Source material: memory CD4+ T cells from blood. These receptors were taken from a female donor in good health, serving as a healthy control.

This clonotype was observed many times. CDR3 amino acids: CSATGNNEQFF. The CDR3 nucleotides read TGCAGCGCCACAGGTAACAATGAGCAGTTCTTC. The chain employs TRBV29-1 and TRBJ2-1; D is possibly TRBD1 (5 bases). The CDR3 extends over 11 amino acids. Germline V gene sequence: CDR1 SQVTM, CDR2 ANQGSEA. V lost 7 bases to trimming and J lost 5 bases, with 9 bases between them.

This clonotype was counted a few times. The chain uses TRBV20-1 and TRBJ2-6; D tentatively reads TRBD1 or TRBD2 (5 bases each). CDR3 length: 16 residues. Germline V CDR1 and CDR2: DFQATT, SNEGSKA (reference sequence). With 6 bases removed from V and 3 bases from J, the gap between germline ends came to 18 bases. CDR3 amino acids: CSASQIGAFGANVLTF. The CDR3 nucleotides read TGCAGTGCCTCGCAAATCGGGGCGTTTGGGGCCAACGTCCTGACTTTC.

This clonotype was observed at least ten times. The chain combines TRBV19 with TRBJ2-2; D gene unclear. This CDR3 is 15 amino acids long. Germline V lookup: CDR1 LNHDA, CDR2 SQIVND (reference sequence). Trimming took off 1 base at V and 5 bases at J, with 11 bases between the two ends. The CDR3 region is CASSIVFQETGELFF. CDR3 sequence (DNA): TGTGCCAGTAGTATAGTGTTCCAGGAAACCGGGGAGCTGTTTTTT.

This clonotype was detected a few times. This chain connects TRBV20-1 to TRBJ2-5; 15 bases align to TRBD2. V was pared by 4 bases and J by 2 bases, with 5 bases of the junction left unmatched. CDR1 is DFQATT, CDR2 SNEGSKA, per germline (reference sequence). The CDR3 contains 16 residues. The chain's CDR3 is CSATGTSGGWQETQYF. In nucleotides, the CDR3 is TGCAGTGCTACTGGGACTAGCGGGGGGTGGCAAGAGACCCAGTACTTC.

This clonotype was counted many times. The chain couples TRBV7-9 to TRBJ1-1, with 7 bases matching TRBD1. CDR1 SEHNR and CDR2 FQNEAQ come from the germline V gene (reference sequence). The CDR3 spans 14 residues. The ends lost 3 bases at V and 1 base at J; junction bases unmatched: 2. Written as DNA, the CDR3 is TGTGCCAGCAGCTTGACAGGGACGAACACTGAAGCTTTCTTT. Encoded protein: CASSLTGTNTEAFF.

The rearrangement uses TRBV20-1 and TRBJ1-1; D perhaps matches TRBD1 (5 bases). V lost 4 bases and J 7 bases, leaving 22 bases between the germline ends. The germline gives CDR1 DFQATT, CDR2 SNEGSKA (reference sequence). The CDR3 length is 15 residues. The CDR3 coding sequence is TGCAGTGCTACCGAAGGGGCGAGTAATATAGGTGAAGCTTTCTTT. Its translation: CSATEGASNIGEAFF.

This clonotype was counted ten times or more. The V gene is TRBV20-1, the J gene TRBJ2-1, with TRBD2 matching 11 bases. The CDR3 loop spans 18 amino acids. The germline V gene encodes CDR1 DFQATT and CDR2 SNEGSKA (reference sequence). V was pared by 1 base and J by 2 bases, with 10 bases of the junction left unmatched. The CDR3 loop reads CSARGGTSGLFAYNEQFF. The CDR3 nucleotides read TGCAGTGCTAGAGGTGGGACTAGCGGCTTGTTCGCCTACAATGAGCAGTTCTTC.

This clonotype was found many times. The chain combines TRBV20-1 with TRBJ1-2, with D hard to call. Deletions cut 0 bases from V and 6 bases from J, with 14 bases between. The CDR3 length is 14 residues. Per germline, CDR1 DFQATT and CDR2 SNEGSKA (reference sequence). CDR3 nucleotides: TGCAGTGCTAGAGATACTTATCCGGGAGATGGCTACACCTTC. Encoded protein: CSARDTYPGDGYTF.

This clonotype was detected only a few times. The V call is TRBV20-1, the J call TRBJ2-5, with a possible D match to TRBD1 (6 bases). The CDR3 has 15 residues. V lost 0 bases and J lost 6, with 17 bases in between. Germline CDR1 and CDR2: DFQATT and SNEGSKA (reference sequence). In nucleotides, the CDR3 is TGCAGTGCTAGAGATTTCAGGGGAGAGGCACAGACCCAGTACTTC. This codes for CSARDFRGEAQTQYF.

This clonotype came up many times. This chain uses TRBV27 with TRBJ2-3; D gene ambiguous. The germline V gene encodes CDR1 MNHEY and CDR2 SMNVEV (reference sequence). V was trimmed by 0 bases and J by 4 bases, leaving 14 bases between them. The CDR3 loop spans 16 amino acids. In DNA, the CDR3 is TGTGCCAGCAGTTTATCAGGGCTCGTGTTTGCAGATACGCAGTATTTT. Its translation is CASSLSGLVFADTQYF.

CDR3 sequence reads: CASSPQPRVAGETQYF. The CDR3 DNA reads as TGTGCCAGCAGTCCACAACCTAGAGTAGCGGGAGAGACCCAGTACTTC. The chain uses TRBV27 and TRBJ2-5, with 7 bases aligning to TRBD2. CDR1 and CDR2 (germline): MNHEY, SMNVEV (reference sequence). V lost 5 bases, J lost 4 bases, and 13 bases stayed unmatched. This CDR3 region has 16 residues.

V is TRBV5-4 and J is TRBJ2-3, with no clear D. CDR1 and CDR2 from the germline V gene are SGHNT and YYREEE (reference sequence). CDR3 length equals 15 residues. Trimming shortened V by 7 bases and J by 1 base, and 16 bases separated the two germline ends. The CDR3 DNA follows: TGTGCCAGCCGTACCGCCCCCCAGGGCACAGATACGCAGTATTTT. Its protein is CASRTAPQGTDTQYF.

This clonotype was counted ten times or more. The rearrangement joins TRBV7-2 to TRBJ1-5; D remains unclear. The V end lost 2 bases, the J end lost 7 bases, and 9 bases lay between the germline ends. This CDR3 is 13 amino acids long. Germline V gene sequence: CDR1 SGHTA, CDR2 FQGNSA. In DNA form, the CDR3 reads TGTGCCAGCAGCTTAAATCCAGGCCAGCCCCAGCATTTT. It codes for CASSLNPGQPQHF.

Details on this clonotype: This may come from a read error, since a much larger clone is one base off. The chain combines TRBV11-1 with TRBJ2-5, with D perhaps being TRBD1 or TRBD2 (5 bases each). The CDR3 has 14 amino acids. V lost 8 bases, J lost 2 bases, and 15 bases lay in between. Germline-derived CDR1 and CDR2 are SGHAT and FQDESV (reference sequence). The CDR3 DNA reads TGTGCCAGCGGCGAGAGGGACGGGCAAGAGACCCAGTACTTC. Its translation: CASGERDGQETQYF.

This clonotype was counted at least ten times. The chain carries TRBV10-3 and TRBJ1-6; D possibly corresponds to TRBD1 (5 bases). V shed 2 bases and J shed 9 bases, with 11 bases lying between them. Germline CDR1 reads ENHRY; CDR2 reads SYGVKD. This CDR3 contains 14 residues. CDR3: CAISEPGRRSPLHF. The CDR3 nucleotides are TGTGCCATCAGTGAGCCGGGACGCCGTTCACCCCTCCACTTT.

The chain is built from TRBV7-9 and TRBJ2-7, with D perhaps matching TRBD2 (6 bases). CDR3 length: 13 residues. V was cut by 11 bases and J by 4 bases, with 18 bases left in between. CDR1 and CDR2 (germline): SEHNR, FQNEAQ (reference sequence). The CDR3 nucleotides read TGTGCCGTGGGAGGCCAGGGTTATTACGAGCAGTACTTC. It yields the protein CAVGGQGYYEQYF.

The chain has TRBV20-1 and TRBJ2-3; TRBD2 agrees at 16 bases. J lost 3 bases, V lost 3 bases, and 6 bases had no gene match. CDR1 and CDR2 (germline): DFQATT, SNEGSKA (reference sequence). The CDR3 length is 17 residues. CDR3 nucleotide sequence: TGCAGTGCTAGGGGGGGACTAGCGGGAGGGCCGACAGATACGCAGTATTTT. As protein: CSARGGLAGGPTDTQYF.

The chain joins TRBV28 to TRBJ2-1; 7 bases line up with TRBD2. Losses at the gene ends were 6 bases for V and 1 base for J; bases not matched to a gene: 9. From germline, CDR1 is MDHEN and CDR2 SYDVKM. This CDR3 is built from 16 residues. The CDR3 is CASSTVAGVSYNEQFF. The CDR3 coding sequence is TGTGCCAGCAGCACTGTGGCGGGAGTGTCCTACAATGAGCAGTTCTTC. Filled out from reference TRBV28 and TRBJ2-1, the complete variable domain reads DVKVTQSSRYLVKRTGEKVFLECVQDMDHENMFWYRQDPGLGLRLIYFSYDVKMKEKGDIPEGYSVSREKKERFSLILESASTNQTSMYLCASSTVAGVSYNEQFFGPGTRLTVL.